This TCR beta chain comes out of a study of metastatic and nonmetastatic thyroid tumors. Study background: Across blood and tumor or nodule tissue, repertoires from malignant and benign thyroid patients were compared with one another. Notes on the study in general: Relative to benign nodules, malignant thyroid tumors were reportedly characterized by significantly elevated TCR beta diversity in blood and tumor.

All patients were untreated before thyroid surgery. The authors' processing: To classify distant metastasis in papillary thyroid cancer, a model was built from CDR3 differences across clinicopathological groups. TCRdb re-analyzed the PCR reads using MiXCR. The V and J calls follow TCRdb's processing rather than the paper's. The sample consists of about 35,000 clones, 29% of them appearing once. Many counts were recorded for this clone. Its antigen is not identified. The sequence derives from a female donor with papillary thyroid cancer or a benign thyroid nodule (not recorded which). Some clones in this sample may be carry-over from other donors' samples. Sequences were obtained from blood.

CDR3 protein: CASSDLDDTQYF. Written as DNA, the CDR3 is TGTGCCAGCAGTGACTTGGATGATACGCAGTATTTT. This chain connects TRBV9 to TRBJ2-3, with D uncertain. CDR1 and CDR2 (germline): SGDLS, YYNGEE. The CDR3 consists of 12 residues. V was pared by 5 bases and J by 6 bases, with 10 bases between. The full variable domain, completed using reference TRBV9 and TRBJ2-3, is DSGVTQTPKHLITATGQRVTLRCSPRSGDLSVYWYQQSLDQGLQFLIQYYNGEERAKGNILERFSAQQFPDLHSELNLSSLELGDSALYFCASSDLDDTQYFGPGTRLTVL.